This T cell receptor (beta chain) was documented in a study of cytomegalovirus exposure and HLA in healthy donors. Broader study findings: When analyzed later, a missense DCLRE1C variant was found to be linked to TCR beta V- and J-gene trimming. Accurate predictions that matched the HLA-A and HLA-B alleles of most subjects were reportedly made from TCR beta sequences. Earlier analysis found most TCR beta V segments productive about 87% or about 30% of the time.

The germline V and J ends were trimmed by 3 bases and 5 bases, with 14 bases remaining between them. CDR3 size: 15 residues. CDR1 and CDR2 (germline): LNHDA, SQIVND (reference sequence). Researchers ran the PCR with 60 Vbeta and 13 Jbeta primers. Method: immunoSEQ multiplex PCR; TCRdb's copy keeps in-frame clones and lacks some. The repertoire holds some 150,000 clones, approximately 10% seen once, with roughly 7% in the top ten. A note on this clone: Its antigen is not known.

The TCR originated in a middle-aged woman in good health and CMV-seropositive. The chain carries TRBV19 and TRBJ1-5; a weak D match, TRBD1 (5 bases). Sequencing was carried out using PBMCs. In DNA, the CDR3 is TGTGCCAGTAGTATGGTAGCGGGGACTCATCAGCCCCAGCATTTT. The encoded protein is CASSMVAGTHQPQHF.